The present T cell receptor (beta chain) was sequenced within a study of blood T cell repertoires in COVID-19. Deletions cut 3 bases from V and 8 bases from J, with 14 bases between. CDR3 length equals 13 residues. CDR1 SGHRS and CDR2 YFSETQ come from the germline V gene. This table comes from immunoSEQ multiplex PCR, and its TCRdb copy is limited to in-frame clones, with some not included. The sample carries over 80,000 clones, roughly 86% recorded once. This clone was recorded only once. The TCR comes from a human donor in a cohort sampled during active COVID-19. The genes are TRBV5-1 and TRBJ1-1; TRBD1 might be the D (5 bases). The sample taken for sequencing was peripheral blood. This CDR3 reads CASSSGGRGEAFF. Here the CDR3 DNA reads TGCGCCAGCAGCTCCGGGGGGAGGGGCGAAGCTTTCTTT.